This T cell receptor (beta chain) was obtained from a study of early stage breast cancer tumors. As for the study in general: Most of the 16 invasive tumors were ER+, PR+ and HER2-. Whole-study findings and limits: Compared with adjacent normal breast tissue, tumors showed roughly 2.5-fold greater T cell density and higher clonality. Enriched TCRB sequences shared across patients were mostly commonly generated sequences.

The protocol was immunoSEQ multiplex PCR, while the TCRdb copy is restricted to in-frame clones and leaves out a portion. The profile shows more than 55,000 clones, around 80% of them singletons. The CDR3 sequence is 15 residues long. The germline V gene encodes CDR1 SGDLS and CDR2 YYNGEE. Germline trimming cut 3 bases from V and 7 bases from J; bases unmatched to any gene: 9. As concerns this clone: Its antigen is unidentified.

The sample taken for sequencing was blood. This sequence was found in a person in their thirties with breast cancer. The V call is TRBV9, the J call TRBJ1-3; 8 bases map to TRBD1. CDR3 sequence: CASSDGQGRGNTIYF. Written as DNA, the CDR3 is TGTGCCAGCAGCGACGGACAGGGACGGGGGAACACCATATATTTT.